These 32 T cell receptor beta chains were all obtained from the same sample, sequenced in a study of cytomegalovirus exposure and HLA in healthy donors (dated by TCRdb to about 2017). Library creation used the immunoSEQ multiplex PCR assay. For the multiplex PCR, a mixture combining 60 forward primers for TCR Vbeta segments and 13 reverse primers for TCR Jbeta segments was used. TCRdb took this table from immuneACCESS and kept in-frame rearrangements with V and J called. Such tables lack part of the clones; where checked against another copy, unresolved V genes explain under half of the gap, and the rest is unexplained. The sample table records about 150,000 clones; 55% to 75% of these occur just once. The top ten hold 5.5% to 9% of the sample. What was sequenced was PBMCs. The source of these receptors is a woman aged 60-75 years in good health and CMV-seropositive.

The chain has TRBV7-3 and TRBJ2-1; D may be TRBD1 (6 bases). There are 15 residues in the CDR3. The V end lost 5 bases, the J end lost 2 bases, and 13 bases lay between the germline ends. Germline V gives CDR1 SGHTA, CDR2 FQGTGA. CDR3 sequence reads: CASSIMGQAYNEQFF. DNA for the CDR3: TGTGCCAGCAGCATTATGGGACAAGCCTACAATGAGCAGTTCTTC.

This chain connects TRBV30 to TRBJ2-1; 14 bases are a match to TRBD2. Per the germline V gene, CDR1 is GTSNPN and CDR2 is SVGIG (reference sequence). With 2 bases clipped from V and 7 bases from J, the junction kept 1 base outside the gene matches. The CDR3 is made up of 14 amino acids. The CDR3 sequence: CAWSRTSGRNEQFF. The DNA for the CDR3 is TGTGCCTGGAGTCGGACTAGCGGGAGGAATGAGCAGTTCTTC.

Written as DNA, the CDR3 is TGTGCCAGCAGACTAAACGGGGGGAACGAGCAGTACTTC. This translates into CASRLNGGNEQYF. The chain carries TRBV28 and TRBJ2-7, with 7 bases that match TRBD2. The CDR3 loop spans 13 amino acids. V was pared by 6 bases and J by 5 bases, with 7 bases of the junction left unmatched. The germline V gene has CDR1 MDHEN and CDR2 SYDVKM.

V is TRBV18 and J is TRBJ1-3; D uncertain. Deletions cut 5 bases from V and 0 bases from J, with 8 bases between. Looked up from germline, CDR1 is KGHSH and CDR2 is LQKENI. This CDR3 has 14 amino acids. The DNA of the CDR3 is TGTGCCAGCTCAGTTACTGACTCTGGAAACACCATATATTTT. This gives the protein CASSVTDSGNTIYF.

This clone was detected only a few times. This sequence joins TRBV7-8 and TRBJ1-2, with no clear D. The ends were cut back, 2 bases at V and 1 base at J, with 5 bases in the middle. This CDR3 comprises 13 residues. The V gene's germline CDR1 is SGHVS and CDR2 FQNEAQ. In DNA form, the CDR3 reads TGTGCCAGCAGCTTAACAGTTAACTATGGCTACACCTTC. Translated: CASSLTVNYGYTF.

The chain links TRBV19 to TRBJ1-1; 10 positions agree with TRBD1. Losses at the gene ends were 3 bases for V and 5 bases for J; bases not matched to a gene: 6. The CDR3 sequence is 15 residues long. From germline, CDR1 is LNHDA and CDR2 SQIVND (reference sequence). CDR3 sequence reads: CASSISGTGATEAFF. CDR3 coding DNA: TGTGCCAGTAGTATTTCGGGGACAGGGGCTACTGAAGCTTTCTTT.

The chain links TRBV4-1 to TRBJ2-1, with 15 nucleotides matching TRBD2. The germline CDR1 and CDR2 sequences are MGHRA and YSYEKL. CDR3 length equals 18 residues. The junction had 11 bases not matched to a gene; V was cut back by 4 bases and J by 7 bases. CDR3 sequence (DNA): TGCGCCAGCAGCCTATGGACTAGCGGGAGGGCCAGGACAAATGAGCAGTTCTTC. Translated, it gives CASSLWTSGRARTNEQFF.

This chain links TRBV28 with TRBJ1-5; TRBD1 might be the D (5 bases). Per the germline V gene, CDR1 is MDHEN and CDR2 is SYDVKM. The CDR3 totals 16 residues. V lost 4 bases and J lost 1, with 14 bases in between. CDR3 protein: CASSSASQGSNQPQHF. In nucleotides, the CDR3 is TGTGCCAGCAGTTCGGCGTCGCAGGGCAGCAATCAGCCCCAGCATTTT.

This chain connects TRBV18 to TRBJ2-7; 10 bases line up with TRBD1. Germline loops: CDR1 KGHSH, CDR2 LQKENI. V was clipped by 4 bases and J by 4 bases; unmatched bases: 10. The CDR3 is 16 residues long. This chain's CDR3 is CASSQGDRGDLYEQYF. The CDR3 DNA sequence: TGTGCCAGCTCACAGGGGGACAGGGGTGACCTATACGAGCAGTACTTC.

The gene calls are TRBV19 and TRBJ2-4, with a tentative D call TRBD2 (7 bases). The CDR3 contains 17 residues. Between the trimmed V and J ends, which lost 5 bases and 8 bases, there was a span of 25 bases. In germline, CDR1 is LNHDA, CDR2 SQIVND (reference sequence). The CDR3 region is CASSPKVRATGGHIQYF. CDR3 bases: TGTGCCAGTAGTCCAAAGGTTAGGGCCACCGGGGGGCACATTCAGTACTTC.

This clone was found a few times. The J gene is TRBJ2-1, the V gene TRBV7-2; tentatively, D is TRBD2 (5 bases). In germline, CDR1 is SGHTA, CDR2 FQGNSA. The CDR3 contains 12 residues. The V end was cut by 5 bases, the J end by 15 bases, with 17 bases between. CDR3 sequence reads: CASSQTGGPRFF. Here the CDR3 DNA reads TGTGCCAGCAGCCAGACCGGAGGTCCCCGGTTCTTC.

The chain links TRBV5-6 to TRBJ2-7, with 8 positions matching TRBD1. V lost 3 bases and J lost 5; bases outside the gene matches: 10. CDR1 and CDR2 (germline): SGHDT, YYEEEE. The CDR3 has 15 amino acids. As DNA, the CDR3 is TGTGCCAGCAGCTCCGCAGGACAGGGATACCACGAGCAGTACTTC. Its protein product is CASSSAGQGYHEQYF.

CDR3 bases: TGTGCCAGTAGTTACAGGGATGGTGGGGAGCTGTTTTTT. Protein product: CASSYRDGGELFF. This sequence joins TRBV19 and TRBJ2-2, with D possibly TRBD1 on 6 matching bases. The CDR3 totals 13 residues. The germline V gene encodes CDR1 LNHDA and CDR2 SQIVND (reference sequence). V was trimmed by 5 bases and J by 8 bases, leaving 12 bases between them.

The chain recombines TRBV21-1 with TRBJ2-1; no DNA check was done on the table's D call, TRBD1. TRBV21-1 has pseudogene status. The CDR3 sequence is 17 residues long. The DNA of the CDR3 is TGTGCCAGCAGCAATGGAGGACAGAGGAGCTCCTACAATGAGCAGTTCTTC. Its protein product is CASSNGGQRSSYNEQFF.

This clone is a singleton in its sample. This rearrangement joins TRBV10-1 to TRBJ1-1, with 7 bases identical to TRBD1. Trimming cost V 6 bases and J 2 bases; bases outside gene matches: 3. CDR1 and CDR2 (germline): WNHNN, SYGVQD (reference sequence). The CDR3 is 13 amino acids. CDR3: CASRRDSNTEAFF. The CDR3 bases are TGCGCCAGCAGACGGGACAGCAACACTGAAGCTTTCTTT.

The chain uses TRBV7-2 and TRBJ2-1; 7 bases are a match to TRBD1. Losses at the gene ends were 1 base for V and 6 bases for J; bases not matched to a gene: 0. CDR3 length equals 13 residues. Germline CDR1 is SGHTA and CDR2 is FQGNSA. The CDR3 DNA sequence: TGTGCCAGCAGCTTAGACAGGGGCAATGAGCAGTTCTTC. Translating gives CASSLDRGNEQFF.

J is TRBJ1-5 and V is TRBV30, with D uncertain. V was clipped by 0 bases and J by 1 base, with 10 bases between them. Germline assignment: CDR1 GTSNPN and CDR2 SVGIG (reference sequence). The length of the CDR3 is 15 residues. The CDR3 bases are TGTGCCTGGAGTGTTTGGGGAGGGAGCAATCAGCCCCAGCATTTT. It codes for CAWSVWGGSNQPQHF.

Only a few counts were recorded for this clone. The genes are TRBV2 and TRBJ2-4; maybe TRBD1 (5 bases). CDR3 size: 17 residues. The germline V gene has CDR1 SNHLY and CDR2 FYNNEI. Trimming cost V 2 bases and J 3 bases, with 17 bases left between them. The DNA of the CDR3 is TGTGCCAGCAGTGAACTGGGCAGGGAAAACGTCAAAAACATTCAGTACTTC. Its protein product is CASSELGRENVKNIQYF.

The chain employs TRBV6-6 and TRBJ1-2, with 9 nucleotides matching TRBD1. Unmatched junction bases numbered 9, after V lost 7 bases and J lost 3 bases. Germline V CDR1 and CDR2: MNHNY, SVGAGI (reference sequence). This CDR3 comprises 15 residues. The CDR3 DNA reads TGTGCCAGCAACTTGGGACGGGACAGGGACTATGGCTACACCTTC. Its translation: CASNLGRDRDYGYTF.

Comment on this clone: The identical CDR3 is also encoded by other nucleotide sequences in the sample. The rearrangement joins TRBV7-9 to TRBJ2-5; 7 bases are a match to TRBD2. CDR1 is SEHNR and CDR2 is FQNEAQ in the germline V gene (reference sequence). Germline trimming cut 0 bases from V and 2 bases from J; bases unmatched to any gene: 0. The CDR3 spans 14 residues. The CDR3 is CASSLAGGQETQYF. DNA for the CDR3: TGTGCCAGCAGCTTAGCCGGGGGGCAAGAGACCCAGTACTTC.

The chain joins TRBV15 to TRBJ2-1; perhaps TRBD2 as D (6 bases). V lost 2 bases to trimming and J lost 8 bases, with 13 bases between them. CDR3 length: 14 residues. Per the germline V gene, CDR1 is LNHNV and CDR2 is YYDKDF (reference sequence). In nucleotides, the CDR3 is TGTGCCACCAGCAGACGAAGCGGGTGGGATGAGCAGTTCTTC. Residues: CATSRRSGWDEQFF. The full variable domain, with the rest looked up from reference TRBV15 and TRBJ2-1, is DAMVIQNPRYQVTQFGKPVTLSCSQTLNHNVMYWYQQKSSQAPKLLFHYYDKDFNNEADTPDNFQSRRPNTSFCFLDIRSPGLGDTAMYLCATSRRSGWDEQFFGPGTRLTVL.

The rearrangement joins TRBV7-2 to TRBJ2-1, with 9 nucleotides matching TRBD2. Germline V gene sequence: CDR1 SGHTA, CDR2 FQGNSA. With 5 bases clipped from V and 8 bases from J, the junction kept 7 bases outside the gene matches. This CDR3 region has 14 residues. CDR3: CASSPGLAQDEQFF. The CDR3, as DNA: TGTGCCAGCAGCCCCGGACTAGCGCAAGATGAGCAGTTCTTC.

V gene TRBV29-1 combines with J gene TRBJ1-4, with 9 bases fitting TRBD1. Germline loops: CDR1 SQVTM, CDR2 ANQGSEA. The CDR3 has 14 residues. The J segment lost 8 bases and the V segment lost 7 bases, leaving 11 bases of the junction unmatched. The CDR3 region is CSAKNRGRLEKLFF. CDR3 DNA sequence: TGCAGCGCCAAGAACAGGGGGCGATTGGAAAAACTGTTTTTT. Using reference TRBV29-1 and TRBJ1-4 for the parts outside the CDR3, the full variable domain is SAVISQKPSRDICQRGTSLTIQCQVDSQVTMMFWYRQQPGQSLTLIATANQGSEATYESGFVIDKFPISRPNLTFSTLTVSNMSPEDSSIYLCSAKNRGRLEKLFFGSGTQLSVL.

V and J are TRBV5-4 and TRBJ2-5; TRBD2 matches 10 bases. The ends lost 1 base at V and 3 bases at J; junction bases unmatched: 3. Germline CDR1 SGHNT, CDR2 YYREEE (reference sequence). The CDR3 covers 15 residues. CDR3 amino acids: CASSLTSGTEETQYF. CDR3 bases: TGTGCCAGCAGCTTGACTAGCGGGACGGAAGAGACCCAGTACTTC.

For the CDR3, the DNA is TGTGCCAGCTCACCAGGGGCCGCCGAGGACGAGCAGTACTTC. Translation: CASSPGAAEDEQYF. The chain has TRBV18 and TRBJ2-7; perhaps TRBD1 as D (5 bases). The V gene's germline CDR1 is KGHSH and CDR2 LQKENI. The CDR3 length is 14 residues. Deletions cut 2 bases from V and 5 bases from J, with 13 bases between.

This clone was observed once. The genes are TRBV10-3 and TRBJ2-7; D is unresolved. The CDR3 spans 14 residues. The ends were cut back, 4 bases at V and 1 base at J, with 11 bases in the middle. Germline loops: CDR1 ENHRY, CDR2 SYGVKD. In DNA form, the CDR3 reads TGTGCCATCAGTGCCCAGGAAAGGTCCTACGAGCAGTACTTC. It specifies CAISAQERSYEQYF.

The rearrangement joins TRBV7-2 to TRBJ1-2, with 8 bases lining up with TRBD1. Germline CDR1 and CDR2: SGHTA and FQGNSA. This CDR3 region has 15 residues. Trimming removed 4 bases from V and 4 bases from J; junction bases left unmatched: 8. The DNA of the CDR3 is TGTGCCAGCAGCTCTAGACGACAGGGGCCCTATGGCTACACCTTC. Translation: CASSSRRQGPYGYTF.

This clone was recorded a few times. The rearrangement joins TRBV27 to TRBJ2-7; D gene ambiguous. With 6 bases removed from V and 4 bases from J, the gap between germline ends came to 13 bases. This CDR3 is 13 amino acids long. Germline CDR1 and CDR2: MNHEY and SMNVEV (reference sequence). In DNA form, the CDR3 reads TGTGCCAGCAGCCCGTTGAGCCTATACGAGCAGTACTTC. Amino acids: CASSPLSLYEQYF.

This sequence joins TRBV9 and TRBJ2-1; TRBD2 might be the D (5 bases). Trimming took off 4 bases at V and 4 bases at J, with 15 bases between the two ends. CDR1 is SGDLS and CDR2 is YYNGEE in the germline V gene. This CDR3 region has 15 residues. The CDR3 loop reads CASSSSSGIYNEQFF. The CDR3 region has the DNA TGTGCCAGCAGCTCCTCCAGCGGAATTTACAATGAGCAGTTCTTC.

This clone has just a few counts. V is TRBV29-1 and J is TRBJ2-7; TRBD2 agrees at 12 bases. Germline CDR1 and CDR2: SQVTM and ANQGSEA. The length of the CDR3 is 17 residues. V lost 1 base and J lost 6; bases outside the gene matches: 13. The CDR3 protein is CSVEGASGRGRSGEQYF. The CDR3 DNA is TGCAGCGTTGAAGGCGCTAGCGGGAGGGGTCGTAGTGGCGAGCAGTACTTC.

This clone was found a few times. The V and J genes are TRBV7-2 and TRBJ1-3, with TRBD1 identical over 8 bases. Germline CDR1 and CDR2: SGHTA and FQGNSA. Trimming removed 5 bases from V and 2 bases from J; junction bases left unmatched: 8. The CDR3 covers 16 residues. The CDR3 DNA follows: TGTGCCAGCAGCATCCTCGGACAGGGCACTGGAAACACCATATATTTT. The encoded protein is CASSILGQGTGNTIYF. Full variable domain (missing parts from reference TRBV7-2 and TRBJ1-3): GAGVSQSPSNKVTEKGKDVELRCDPISGHTALYWYRQSLGQGLEFLIYFQGNSAPDKSGLPSDRFSAERTGGSVSTLTIQRTQQEDSAVYLCASSILGQGTGNTIYFGEGSWLTVV.

The V call is TRBV30, the J call TRBJ1-5; 7 nucleotides line up with TRBD1. V shed 2 bases, J shed 3 bases, and the junction held 4 bases outside the gene matches. The CDR3 length is 14 residues. Germline values: CDR1 GTSNPN, CDR2 SVGIG (reference sequence). CDR3 residues: CAWSTGTANQPQHF. The DNA for the CDR3 is TGTGCCTGGAGTACAGGGACAGCCAATCAGCCCCAGCATTTT.